The 3 T cell receptor beta chains below come from one sample, sequenced in a study of T cells in localized non-small cell lung cancer. The table came from immunoSEQ multiplex PCR; TCRdb's copy has only in-frame clones and leaves some out. The profile covers around 16,000 clones, with 70% to 90% appearing a single time and 23% taken by the ten largest. Sequencing was performed on peripheral blood, taken before any cancer treatment. The receptors come from a male donor aged 60 or older with stage I lung adenocarcinoma.

The genes are TRBV5-1 and TRBJ2-3, with TRBD2 matching 11 bases. The junction had 11 bases not matched to a gene; V was cut back by 6 bases and J by 5 bases. The CDR3 is 16 residues long. Germline-derived CDR1 and CDR2 are SGHRS and YFSETQ. The CDR3 region has the DNA TGCGCCAGCACCATCCCACTAGCGGGAGTGCAAGATACGCAGTATTTT. Translating it yields CASTIPLAGVQDTQYF. Full variable domain (missing parts from reference TRBV5-1 and TRBJ2-3): KAGVTQTPRYLIKTRGQQVTLSCSPISGHRSVSWYQQTPGQGLQFLFEYFSETQRNKGNFPGRFSGRQFSNSRSEMNVSTLELGDSALYLCASTIPLAGVQDTQYFGPGTRLTVL.

CDR3 sequence reads: CASSRGMNTEAFF. Written as DNA, the CDR3 is TGTGCCAGCAGCAGGGGCATGAACACTGAAGCTTTCTTT. This rearrangement joins TRBV7-2 to TRBJ1-1; maybe TRBD1 (5 bases). Trimming took 5 bases from V and 0 from J, leaving 7 bases between them. The CDR3 has 13 residues. Germline loops: CDR1 SGHTA, CDR2 FQGNSA.

This chain connects TRBV27 to TRBJ1-2, with D possibly being TRBD1 (6 bases). V was shortened by 2 bases and J by 2 bases, with 6 bases between the two germline ends. Germline loops: CDR1 MNHEY, CDR2 SMNVEV (reference sequence). The CDR3 is 13 amino acids. The CDR3, as DNA: TGTGCCAGCAGTTTAACAGGGAACTATGGCTACACCTTC. Protein product: CASSLTGNYGYTF.